This TCR beta chain was identified in a study of Ad26.COV2.S vaccination and SARS-CoV-2 variants (dated by TCRdb to the early 2020s). A note on the overall study: Vaccine-arm donors came from COV1001, a multicentre, randomized, double-blind, placebo-controlled phase I-IIa trial of Ad26.COV2.S in healthy adults. Ad26.COV2.S was administered intramuscularly at 5 x 10^10 or 1 x 10^11 viral particles, either as a single shot or as two shots given 56 days apart. Investigators remained blinded to trial group allocation during experiments and outcome assessment. The TCR-sequenced set comprised approximately 32 samples: around 20 Ad26.COV2.S vaccine recipients, 5 placebo recipients and 8 SARS-CoV-2 convalescent individuals. Trial participants were randomized into five groups of five: low-dose or high-dose Ad26.COV2.S given once or twice, or placebo on both occasions. Sequencing of the TCRbeta repertoire served to evaluate the specificity and breadth of SARS-CoV-2-reactive T cell receptors following Ad26.COV2.S vaccination. The investigation overall reported the following: Vaccine and placebo recipients had similar non-spike TCR breadth, a finding consistent with the vaccine containing only spike. The authors noted that the TCR breadth and depth analyses may have underestimated total T cell responses. Ad26.COV2.S recipients had higher spike-specific TCR breadth than placebo recipients (P = 0.0014). The study lacked the statistical power to compare responses across vaccine doses or regimens. After vaccination, substantial breadth of spike-specific CD8+ and CD4+ T cell responses was reported.

A note on this clone: Its target antigen remains unknown. No qualities accompany the bases; no much larger clone lies one base away.

Clipping removes 8 bases from V and 7 bases from J, with 5 as the unmatched junction base count. The CDR3 runs 11 amino acids, cysteine and phenylalanine included. The read is trimmed to its CDR3 DNA, 33 bases read in frame from base 1. CDR1 MNHEY and CDR2 SMNVEV were looked up in the germline V gene (reference sequence). The meaning of the sample's treatment or condition label: over 15 received Ad26.COV2.S at low or high dose, single or two shots; several received placebo; per-sample allocation not given. Repertoires of vaccine and placebo recipients were sequenced from samples collected on day 63 after the first injection. Cohort 1b enrolled some 25 adults aged 18-55 years at a single site in Boston, USA, between 29 July and 7 August 2020. Ad26.COV2.S consisted of a replication-incompetent adenovirus type 26 vector by which a prefusion-stabilized SARS-CoV-2 spike protein from the original Wuhan strain was expressed.

The immunoSEQ Assay was the method used to sequence TCRbeta CDR3 regions. After extraction, genomic DNA underwent amplification by bias-controlled multiplex PCR, followed by high-throughput sequencing. Per the authors' processing: To quantify the absolute abundance of every unique TCRbeta CDR3 region, sequences were collapsed and filtered. T cell fraction was estimated by normalizing TCRbeta template counts to usable DNA, with usable DNA measured through amplification of reference genes found in all nucleated cells. Repertoire TCRs were annotated as SARS-CoV-2-specific by exact matching of V gene, CDR3 amino acid sequence and J gene to a known reactive TCR set. MIRA supplied the reference SARS-CoV-2 TCR set, which was filtered for enrichment in COVID-19-positive ImmuneCODE repertoires so that public or cross-reactive TCRs were removed. Drawing on the MIRA antigens, annotated TCRs were analysed further at the level of specific ORF or position within ORF. Depth was the summed frequency of annotated unique rearrangements, while breadth was defined as annotated unique rearrangements over total unique productive rearrangements. Two-sided Wilcoxon rank-sum tests were applied when comparing TCR breadth between groups. TCRdb provides this immuneACCESS table in a form limited to in-frame rearrangements. Some clones are lacking; in checked studies, under half of them reflect an unresolved V gene, and why the rest are absent is not known. V and J calls and clone size are as listed in that table; D and trimming were resolved from the DNA. The sample includes about 440,000 clones, with 90% observed a single time. The biggest ten clones account for around 4.2% of the sample.

Rearrangement joined TRBV27 to TRBJ2-7, with 7 bases aligning to TRBD1. Material: peripheral blood, obtained in a trial of Ad26.COV2.S vaccine versus placebo. This TCR was recovered from a person between 18 and 59 years old who received the Ad26.COV2.S COVID-19 vaccine or a placebo. CDR3 protein: CASWAGGEQYF. The nucleotide sequence is given as TGTGCCAGCTGGGCAGGGGGTGAGCAGTACTTC.